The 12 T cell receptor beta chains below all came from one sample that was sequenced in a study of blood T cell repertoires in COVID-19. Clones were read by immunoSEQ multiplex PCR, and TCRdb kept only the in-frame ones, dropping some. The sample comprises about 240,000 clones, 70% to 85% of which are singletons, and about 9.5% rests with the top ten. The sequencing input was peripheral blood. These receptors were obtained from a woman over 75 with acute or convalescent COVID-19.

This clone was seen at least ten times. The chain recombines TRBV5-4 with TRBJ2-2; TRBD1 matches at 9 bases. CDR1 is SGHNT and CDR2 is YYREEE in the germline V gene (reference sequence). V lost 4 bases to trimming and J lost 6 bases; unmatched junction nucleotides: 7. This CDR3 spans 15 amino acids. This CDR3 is CASSQRQGGAGELFF. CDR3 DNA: TGTGCCAGCAGCCAGAGACAGGGGGGAGCCGGGGAGCTGTTTTTT.

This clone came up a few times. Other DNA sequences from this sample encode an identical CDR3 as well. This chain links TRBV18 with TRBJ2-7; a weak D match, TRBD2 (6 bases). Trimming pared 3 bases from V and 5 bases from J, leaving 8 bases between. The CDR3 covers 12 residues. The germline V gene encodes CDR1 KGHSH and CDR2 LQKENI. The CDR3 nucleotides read TGTGCCAGCTCACCTGGCGGGGACGAGCAGTACTTC. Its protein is CASSPGGDEQYF. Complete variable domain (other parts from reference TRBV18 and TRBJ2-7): NAGVMQNPRHLVRRRGQEARLRCSPMKGHSHVYWYRQLPEEGLKFMVYLQKENIIDESGMPKERFSAEFPKEGPSILRIQQVVRGDSAAYFCASSPGGDEQYFGPGTRLTVT.

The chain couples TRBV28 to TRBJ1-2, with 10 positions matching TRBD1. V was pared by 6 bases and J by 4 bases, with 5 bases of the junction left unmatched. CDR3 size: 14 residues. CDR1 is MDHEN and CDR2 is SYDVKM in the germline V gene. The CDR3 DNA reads TGTGCCAGCAGAGGGACAGGGGATCCCTATGGCTACACCTTC. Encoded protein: CASRGTGDPYGYTF.

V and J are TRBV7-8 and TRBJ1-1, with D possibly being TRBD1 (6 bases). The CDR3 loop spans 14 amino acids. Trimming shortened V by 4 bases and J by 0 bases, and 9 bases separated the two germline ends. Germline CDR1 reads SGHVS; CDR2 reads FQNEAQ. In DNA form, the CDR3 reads TGTGCCAGCAGCTGGACAGTTATGAACACTGAAGCTTTCTTT. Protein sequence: CASSWTVMNTEAFF. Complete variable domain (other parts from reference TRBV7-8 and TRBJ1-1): GAGVSQSPRYKVAKRGQDVALRCDPISGHVSLFWYQQALGQGPEFLTYFQNEAQLDKSGLPSDRFFAERPEGSVSTLKIQRTQQEDSAVYLCASSWTVMNTEAFFGQGTRLTVV.

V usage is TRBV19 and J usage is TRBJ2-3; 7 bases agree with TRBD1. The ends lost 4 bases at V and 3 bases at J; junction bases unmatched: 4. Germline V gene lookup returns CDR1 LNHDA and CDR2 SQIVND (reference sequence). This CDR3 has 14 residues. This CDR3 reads CASSTQTGTDTQYF. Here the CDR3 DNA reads TGTGCCAGTAGTACCCAGACAGGGACAGATACGCAGTATTTT.

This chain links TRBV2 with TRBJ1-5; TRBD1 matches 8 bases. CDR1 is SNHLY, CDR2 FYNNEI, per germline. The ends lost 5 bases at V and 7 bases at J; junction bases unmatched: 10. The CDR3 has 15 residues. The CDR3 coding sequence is TGTGCCAGCAGTTTGGACAGGGCGCGGGTCCAGCCCCAGCATTTT. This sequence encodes CASSLDRARVQPQHF.

CDR3: CASSLEAGIRVNTEAFF. CDR3 coding DNA: TGCGCCAGCAGCTTGGAGGCAGGGATAAGGGTGAACACTGAAGCTTTCTTT. V usage is TRBV5-1 and J usage is TRBJ1-1; D possibly corresponds to TRBD1 (5 bases). The CDR3 covers 17 residues. Germline-derived CDR1 and CDR2 are SGHRS and YFSETQ. V lost 0 bases to trimming and J lost 0 bases, with 15 bases between them. Based on the CDR3 plus reference TRBV5-1 and TRBJ1-1, the full variable domain is KAGVTQTPRYLIKTRGQQVTLSCSPISGHRSVSWYQQTPGQGLQFLFEYFSETQRNKGNFPGRFSGRQFSNSRSEMNVSTLELGDSALYLCASSLEAGIRVNTEAFFGQGTRLTVV.

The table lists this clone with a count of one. The CDR3 loop reads CASSQGGNNEKLFF. CDR3 bases: TGTGCCAGCAGCCAAGGAGGGAATAATGAAAAACTGTTTTTT. J is TRBJ1-4 and V is TRBV4-2; D not certain. Germline V gene lookup returns CDR1 LGHNA and CDR2 YNFKEQ. This CDR3 region has 14 residues. The V and J ends lost 1 base and 4 bases respectively, with 7 bases between them.

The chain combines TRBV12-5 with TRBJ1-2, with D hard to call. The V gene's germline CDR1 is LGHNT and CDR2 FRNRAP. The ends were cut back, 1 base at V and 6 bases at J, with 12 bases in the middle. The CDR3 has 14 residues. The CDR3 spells CASGLGRGIDGYTF. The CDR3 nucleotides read TGTGCTAGTGGTTTGGGACGGGGAATTGATGGCTACACCTTC. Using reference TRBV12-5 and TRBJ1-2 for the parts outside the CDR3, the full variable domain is DARVTQTPRHKVTEMGQEVTMRCQPILGHNTVFWYRQTMMQGLELLAYFRNRAPLDDSGMPKDRFSAEMPDATLATLKIQPSEPRDSAVYFCASGLGRGIDGYTFGSGTRLTVV.

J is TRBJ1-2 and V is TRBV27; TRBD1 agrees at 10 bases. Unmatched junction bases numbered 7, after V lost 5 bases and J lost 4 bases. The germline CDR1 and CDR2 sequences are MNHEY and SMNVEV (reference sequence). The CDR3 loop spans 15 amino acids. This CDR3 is CASSPYRTGGYGYTF. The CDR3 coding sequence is TGTGCCAGCAGTCCTTATCGGACAGGGGGCTATGGCTACACCTTC.

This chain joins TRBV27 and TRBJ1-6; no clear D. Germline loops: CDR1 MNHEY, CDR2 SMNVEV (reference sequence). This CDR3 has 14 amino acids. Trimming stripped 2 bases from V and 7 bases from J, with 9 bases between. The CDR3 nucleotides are TGTGCCAGCAGTTTAATACAGACAAATTCACCCCTCCACTTT. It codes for CASSLIQTNSPLHF.

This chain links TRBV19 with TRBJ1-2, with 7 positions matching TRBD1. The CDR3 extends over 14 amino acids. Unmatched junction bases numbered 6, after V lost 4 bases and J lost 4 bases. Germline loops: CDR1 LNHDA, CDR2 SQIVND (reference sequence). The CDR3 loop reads CASSKQGTPYGYTF. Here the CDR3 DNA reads TGTGCCAGTAGTAAACAGGGGACCCCCTATGGCTACACCTTC.